In this sample, the clone carrying this TCR beta chain turned up many times. As yet, its antigen is unknown. The sample comes from a study of T-cell reconstitution after alpha-beta-depleted transplantation in children. Study observations and caveats: The main origin of T-cell counts and diversity one year after transplant was newly produced T cells. Surviving recipient T cells and intrathymic progenitors accounted for some patients' high TCRbeta diversity at day 60. Several hundred expanded graft clones reportedly gave rise to the alpha-beta T cells present about two months after transplant.

Germline V gives CDR1 SQVTM, CDR2 ANQGSEA. Trimming left V 7 bases short and J 1 base short, with 12 bases between. The CDR3 is 13 amino acids. Unique molecular identifiers were incorporated into the prepared TCRbeta library. TCRdb recomputed calls from the PCR reads with MiXCR, one row per CDR3 protein. The sample consists of 200,000 to 250,000 distinct CDR3 sequences, approximately 11% of them appearing once. The receptor's source is a child under two years old with acute myeloid leukemia, due to receive a stem cell transplant. The sequences come from PBMCs, collected before TCRalphabeta/CD19-depleted stem cell transplant. The gene calls are TRBV29-1 and TRBJ2-3; a weak D match, TRBD2 (7 bases). The CDR3 is CSALGGGTDTQYF. For the CDR3, the DNA is TGCAGCGCCCTAGGGGGGGGCACAGATACGCAGTATTTT.